The text below deals with one TCR beta chain. The data were obtained in a study of blood T cell repertoires in COVID-19. The overall study: The United States, Italy and Spain were the sources of the acute and convalescent COVID-19 samples. Sample material is recorded as cDNA or gDNA derived from T cells, B-cell-depleted T cells, or PBMCs.

Per the study methods: Amplification with reference gene primers provided the estimates of nucleated cell counts. Method: immunoSEQ multiplex PCR; TCRdb's copy keeps in-frame clones and lacks some. The DNA was the basis for D and trimming; V, J and clone size are from that table. The data show approximately 200,000 clones, 70% to 90% seen once. From germline, CDR1 is PRHDT and CDR2 FYEKMQ (reference sequence). Trimming cost V 6 bases and J 0 bases, with 12 bases left between them. This CDR3 has 15 amino acids. Seattle patients were enrolled during active infection and followed longitudinally. This TCR came from a man aged 30-40 years with COVID-19, enrolled during active disease. Sequencing was carried out using peripheral blood. The chain joins TRBV13 to TRBJ1-3; D is unresolved. In DNA form, the CDR3 reads TGTGCCAGCAGTCACGGGTACCTCTCTGGAAACACCATATATTTT. Protein sequence: CASSHGYLSGNTIYF.